This T cell receptor beta chain was obtained from a study of cytomegalovirus exposure and HLA in healthy donors. This CDR3 has 13 residues. V lost 4 bases and J lost 7, with 14 bases in between. CDR1 and CDR2 from the germline V gene are SGHNT and YYREEE (reference sequence). Researchers ran the PCR with 60 Vbeta and 13 Jbeta primers. Assay: immunoSEQ multiplex PCR; the TCRdb copy retains only in-frame clones and omits some. Of about 95,000 clones detected, around 79% appear once; the ten largest clones hold roughly 4.5%. The sample comprised PBMCs. This receptor was taken from a woman between 35 and 50 years old in good health and CMV-seronegative. The chain carries TRBV5-4 and TRBJ1-2; weak D call: TRBD1 (5 bases). CDR3 nucleotide sequence: TGTGCCAGCAGCAATGGATCACAGGTTGGCTACACCTTC. Protein product: CASSNGSQVGYTF.